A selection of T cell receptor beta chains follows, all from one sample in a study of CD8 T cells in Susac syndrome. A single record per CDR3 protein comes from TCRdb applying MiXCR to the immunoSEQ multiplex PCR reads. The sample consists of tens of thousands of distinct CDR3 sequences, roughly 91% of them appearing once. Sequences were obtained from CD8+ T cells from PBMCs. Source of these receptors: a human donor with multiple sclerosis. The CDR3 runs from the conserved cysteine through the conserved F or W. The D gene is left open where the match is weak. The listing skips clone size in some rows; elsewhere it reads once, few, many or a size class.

TGCGCCAGCAGCTTGGGACTAGCGGTCCCTCTGCGCCTACTCTACAATGAGCAGTTCTTC CASSLGLAVPLRLLYNEQFF TRBV5-1 NA TRBJ2-1 TRBD2
TGTGCCTGGAGTGTACACTCGAACACTGAAGCTTTCTTT CAWSVHSNTEAFF TRBV30 NA TRBJ1-1 NA
TGTGCCAGCAGCGTACTTGGGACTAGCGGGACAAGCTCCTACGAGCAGTACTTC CASSVLGTSGTSSYEQYF TRBV13 NA TRBJ2-7 TRBD2
TGTGCCAGCAGTTCGACAGGGGTCCCGAACACTGAAGCTTTCTTT CASSSTGVPNTEAFF TRBV27 NA TRBJ1-1 TRBD1
TGTGCCAGCAGCTCGGGGCCAGGGGGAGGGAACACTGAAGCTTTCTTT CASSSGPGGGNTEAFF TRBV5-4 NA TRBJ1-1 TRBD1
TGTGCCAGCAGTCCTCCCACGGGGGGCGTGTTGGGCGGGGAGCTGTTTTTT CASSPPTGGVLGGELFF TRBV27 NA TRBJ2-2 NA
TGTGCCGGACAAGACAGGGCTAATGAAAAACTGTTTTTT CAGQDRANEKLFF TRBV7-6 NA TRBJ1-4 TRBD1
TGTGCCTGGAGTGTCCTTAATGAAAAACTGTTTTTT CAWSVLNEKLFF TRBV30 once TRBJ1-4 NA
TGTGCCAGCAGCATAGGGGGGTCTAGCGGCCGCACAGATACGCAGTATTTT CASSIGGSSGRTDTQYF TRBV7-8 NA TRBJ2-3 NA
TGTGCCAGCAGCTCATACCGCCAGGGAGAGAGTGAAAAACTGTTTTTT CASSSYRQGESEKLFF TRBV13 NA TRBJ1-4 NA
TGTGCCAGCAGTTTATTAGGGAACAAGCCAGAGACCCAGTACTTC CASSLLGNKPETQYF TRBV28 NA TRBJ2-5 NA
TGTGCCAGCAGTATAGACCCCCTCGAGAGGGGAGAGCTATGGGTTCAAGAGACCCAGTACTTC CASSIDPLERGELWVQETQYF TRBV28 NA TRBJ2-5 NA
TGTGCCAGCAGCTCAGGATGGAGTTGGGCAGATACGCAGTATTTT CASSSGWSWADTQYF TRBV9 once TRBJ2-3 NA
TGTGCCAGTAGTATGGGAAGCAGGGGGAGGAATCAGCCCCAGCATTTT CASSMGSRGRNQPQHF TRBV19 NA TRBJ1-5 TRBD1
TGTGCCATCAGTGAGAGACAGACCCCCACCGGGGAGCTGTTTTTT CAISERQTPTGELFF TRBV10-3 NA TRBJ2-2 NA
TGTGCCAGCAGCTCCCTGGCTAGCGTAGACTACAATGAGCAGTTCTTC CASSSLASVDYNEQFF TRBV9 few TRBJ2-1 NA
TGTGCCAGCAGGGGACTCGGGACTAGCGGTGAAGAGACCCAGTACTTC CASRGLGTSGEETQYF TRBV4-2 NA TRBJ2-5 TRBD2
TGTGCCACCAAGCTAGCGGGGGGAGTGGAGACCCAGTACTTC CATKLAGGVETQYF TRBV2 NA TRBJ2-5 TRBD2
TGTGCCAGCAGCCCCAGGGGAGACCACACCGGGGAGCTGTTTTTT CASSPRGDHTGELFF TRBV3-1 NA TRBJ2-2 NA
TGTGCCACCAGTGATCTGGATGGACCTTTGGGGGAGCAGTACTTC CATSDLDGPLGEQYF TRBV24-1 NA TRBJ2-7 NA
TGTGCCAGTAGTATAGCGGGGAGCTCCTACGAGCAGTACTTC CASSIAGSSYEQYF TRBV19 NA TRBJ2-7 NA
TGTGCCAGCAGTTTATTGGAGACCCAGTACTTC CASSLLETQYF TRBV28 NA TRBJ2-5 NA
TGCAGTGCTAGAGATGGGGAACTGTTTTTT CSARDGELFF TRBV20-1 once TRBJ1-4 NA
TGCAGCGTTGATGTACCCGGATACGAGCAGTACTTC CSVDVPGYEQYF TRBV29-1 NA TRBJ2-7 NA
TGCGCCAGCAGCCAAGGGCTTTACTACGAGCAGTACTTC CASSQGLYYEQYF TRBV4-1 NA TRBJ2-7 NA
TGCAGCGTTGATGAGAGGAGAATGAACACTGAAGCTTTCTTT CSVDERRMNTEAFF TRBV29-1 NA TRBJ1-1 NA
TGTGCCAGCATGGCGGGACCATACATCGACGAGCAGTACTTC CASMAGPYIDEQYF TRBV6-2/TRBV6-3 NA TRBJ2-7 NA
TGTGCCATCACTGAGACAGGGGAATTTGCTGAAGCTTTCTTT CAITETGEFAEAFF TRBV10-3 NA TRBJ1-1 TRBD1
TGTGCCAGCACGTACTTCACCGGGGAGCTGTTTTTT CASTYFTGELFF TRBV7-9 NA TRBJ2-2 NA
TGTGCCAGCAGCTTAGGGGGGGGGACAACCTACGAGCAGTACTTC CASSLGGGTTYEQYF TRBV13 NA TRBJ2-7 NA
TGTGCTAGTGGTTTGGGGGTGAACACTGAAGCTTTCTTT CASGLGVNTEAFF TRBV12-5 NA TRBJ1-1 NA
TGCAGTGCTAGAGATTCCACAGGGCAGTACTTC CSARDSTGQYF TRBV20-1 NA TRBJ2-7 NA
TGTGCCACCAGCTCAATCGGGGGGCACGTAAATACGCAGTATTTT CATSSIGGHVNTQYF TRBV15 NA TRBJ2-3 NA
TGTGCCAGCAGCGCTTTACTGGGACTAGCGGACTACGAGCAGTACTTC CASSALLGLADYEQYF TRBV7-8 NA TRBJ2-7 TRBD2
TGTGCCAGCAGCCCTACGGCGGACTGGGGCACTGAAGCTTTCTTT CASSPTADWGTEAFF TRBV5-4 NA TRBJ1-1 NA
TGTGCCTGGAGCCCAATAGCGGGATATGGCGAGCAGTACTTC CAWSPIAGYGEQYF TRBV30 once TRBJ2-7 TRBD2
TGCAGTGTCCGGACAGGTTTTATGAACACTGAAGCTTTCTTT CSVRTGFMNTEAFF TRBV20-1 NA TRBJ1-1 TRBD1
TGTGCCAGCAGTGAGGTCCAGGAGCTCTACAATGAGCAGTTCTTC CASSEVQELYNEQFF TRBV2 NA TRBJ2-1 NA
TGTGCCTGGAGTGTACTGGGGCCCGCGATAGATGACAATGAGCAGTTCTTC CAWSVLGPAIDDNEQFF TRBV30 NA TRBJ2-1 NA
TGTGCCAGCAGCTTAGTCTATGTCCTAGCGGGAGGAGTTGGGTCAGAGACCCAGTACTTC CASSLVYVLAGGVGSETQYF TRBV11-2 NA TRBJ2-5 TRBD2
TGTGCCAGCAGCCAAGATTGGGCAGATACGCAGTATTTT CASSQDWADTQYF TRBV3-1 NA TRBJ2-3 NA
TGTGCCAGCAGTCCGGGCAGGAGCGATAGCAATCAGCCCCAGCATTTT CASSPGRSDSNQPQHF TRBV12-3/TRBV12-4 NA TRBJ1-5 NA
TGTGCCAGCAGTTCGGGGCCGAACACTGAAGCTTTCTTT CASSSGPNTEAFF TRBV12-3/TRBV12-4 NA TRBJ1-1 NA
TGTGCCAGCAGTGAGGGTCGGGTCGATGAGCAGTTCTTC CASSEGRVDEQFF TRBV25-1 NA TRBJ2-1 NA
TGCGCCAGCAGCTTTTTCGCTAGCAATGAGCAGTTCTTC CASSFFASNEQFF TRBV5-1 NA TRBJ2-1 NA
TGTGCCAGCAGCTCCCCGGAAGAGCTACCTTCCAGGGGGGAGCTGTTTTTT CASSSPEELPSRGELFF TRBV7-2 NA TRBJ2-2 NA
TGTGCCAGCAGCCCACATACCAGGGAGCGTTACACAGATACGCAGTATTTT CASSPHTRERYTDTQYF TRBV7-2 NA TRBJ2-3 NA
TGTGCCAGCAGCGTGGAATCCGGAAACACCATATATTTT CASSVESGNTIYF TRBV9 NA TRBJ1-3 NA
TGTGCCTGGAGTATGAGGCTCCCCGGGGAGCTGTTTTTT CAWSMRLPGELFF TRBV30 NA TRBJ2-2 NA